Below, one T cell receptor beta chain is given with its context. These data belong to a study of blood T cell repertoires in COVID-19. Turning to the study itself: COVID-19 samples collected from the United States, Italy and Spain covered acute and convalescent phases.

Clones were sequenced by immunoSEQ multiplex PCR, and TCRdb holds only the in-frame ones, with some missing. The profile shows several thousand clones, approximately 89% of them singletons. The junction had 7 bases not matched to a gene; V was cut back by 3 bases and J by 7 bases. The CDR3 sequence is 15 residues long. Germline lookup yields CDR1 MGHRA and CDR2 YSYEKL. The TCR comes from a woman aged 65 to 85 with active COVID-19. The V gene is TRBV4-1, the J gene TRBJ2-2; 8 bases fit TRBD2. Source material: peripheral blood. In nucleotides, the CDR3 is TGCGCCAGCAGCCAGGGGGGACTAGTGAGCGGGGAGCTGTTTTTT. Encoded protein: CASSQGGLVSGELFF.